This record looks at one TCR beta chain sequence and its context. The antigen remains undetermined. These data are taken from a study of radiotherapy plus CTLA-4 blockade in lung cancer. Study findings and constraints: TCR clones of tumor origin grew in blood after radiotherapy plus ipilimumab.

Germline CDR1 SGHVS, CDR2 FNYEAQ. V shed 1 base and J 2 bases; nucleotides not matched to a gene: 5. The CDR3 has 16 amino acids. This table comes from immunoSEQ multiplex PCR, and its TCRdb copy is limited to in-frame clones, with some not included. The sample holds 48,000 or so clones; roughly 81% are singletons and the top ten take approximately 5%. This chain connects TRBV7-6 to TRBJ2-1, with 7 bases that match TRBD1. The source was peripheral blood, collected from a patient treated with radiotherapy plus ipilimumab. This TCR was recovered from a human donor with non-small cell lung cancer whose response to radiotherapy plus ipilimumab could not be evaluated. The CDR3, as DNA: TGTGCCAGCAGCTTAGAGGGGGCCCGACCCTACAATGAGCAGTTCTTC. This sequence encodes CASSLEGARPYNEQFF.